This entry lists 6 T cell receptor beta chains sequenced from one sample in a study of T cell repertoires in cytomegalovirus infection. What these receptors recognize is not known. In TCRdb, the reads were re-called with MiXCR into one record per CDR3 protein. The table shows about 310,000 distinct CDR3 sequences, with 20% to 25% occurring only once. This specimen consisted of cultured PBMCs, obtained from culture after CMV antigen stimulation. The receptors derive from a human donor in good health (CMV status not recorded). Some clones in this sample may be carry-over from other donors' samples.

This chain joins TRBV6-1 and TRBJ1-5; D is perhaps TRBD1 (5 bases). In germline, CDR1 is MNHNS, CDR2 SASEGT. V lost 7 bases, J lost 11 bases, and 18 bases lay in between. The CDR3 length is 13 residues. CDR3: CASTDGPQAAQHF. Here the CDR3 DNA reads TGTGCCAGCACCGACGGGCCACAGGCAGCCCAGCATTTT.

The gene calls are TRBV6-1 and TRBJ2-1; possibly TRBD1 for D (6 bases). Deletions cut 5 bases from V and 10 bases from J, with 15 bases between. The CDR3 length is 13 residues. Germline V lookup: CDR1 MNHNS, CDR2 SASEGT. The CDR3 nucleotides read TGTGCCAGCAGTTACGGCCACAGGGACGAGCAGTTCTTC. Translated: CASSYGHRDEQFF.

The V gene is TRBV7-9, the J gene TRBJ1-5; 9 nucleotides agree with TRBD1. With 1 base clipped from V and 2 bases from J, the junction kept 9 bases outside the gene matches. This CDR3 is built from 18 residues. Per the germline V gene, CDR1 is SEHNR and CDR2 is FQNEAQ (reference sequence). DNA for the CDR3: TGTGCCAGCAGCTTAGAAACCTGGACAGGGGATGGCAATCAGCCCCAGCATTTT. Its translation: CASSLETWTGDGNQPQHF.

The chain is built from TRBV5-1 and TRBJ2-1; tentatively, D is TRBD2 (5 bases). The CDR3 has 15 amino acids. The germline V gene encodes CDR1 SGHRS and CDR2 YFSETQ. V was trimmed by 4 bases and J by 4 bases, leaving 15 bases between them. The CDR3 DNA sequence: TGCGCCAGCAGCCCTACTAGTAGGGCTTACAATGAGCAGTTCTTC. This codes for CASSPTSRAYNEQFF.

The table lists this clonotype with many counts. The V and J genes are TRBV7-2 and TRBJ2-2, with a possible D match to TRBD1 (6 bases). Germline assignment: CDR1 SGHTA and CDR2 FQGNSA. The CDR3 is 15 amino acids. V was shortened by 5 bases and J by 7 bases, with 17 bases between the two germline ends. DNA of the CDR3: TGTGCCAGCAGCCCCAGGGGTAGTATGGTCGGGGAGCTGTTTTTT. Its protein product is CASSPRGSMVGELFF.

V usage is TRBV6-2 or TRBV6-3 and J usage is TRBJ1-2; TRBD1 might be the D (5 bases). CDR3 length equals 13 residues. V was cut by 7 bases and J by 7 bases, with 16 bases left in between. Germline CDR1 is MNHEY and CDR2 is SVGEGT. Here the CDR3 reads CASTQQGISGYTF. CDR3 sequence (DNA): TGTGCCAGCACGCAGCAGGGTATTAGTGGCTACACCTTC.